The rows below give T cell receptor beta chains drawn from one sample of a study of T cells in Graves' hyperthyroidism and ophthalmopathy. Each CDR3 protein gets one entry after TCRdb re-called the multiplex PCR reads with MiXCR. The table includes about 640,000 distinct CDR3 sequences, around 21% detected once. Sequenced: blood. The receptors were gathered from a young man with Graves' ophthalmopathy. Both conserved end residues are part of each CDR3. D genes are given only for firm matches. Clone size, where shown, is once, few, many, or a class for clones that have expanded.

TRBJ2-3 | TRBV7-2 | many | 19 | TRBD2 | CASSLALSGTPLSTDTQYF | TGTGCCAGCAGCTTAGCGCTCAGCGGGACCCCTTTGAGCACAGATACGCAGTATTTT
TRBJ1-5 | TRBV6-2/TRBV6-3 | NA | 18 | NA | CASSYTPPGAGGNQPQHF | TGTGCCAGCAGTTACACCCCCCCCGGGGCGGGGGGCAATCAGCCCCAGCATTTT
TRBJ2-1 | TRBV20-1 | few | 12 | NA | CSPEGAYNEQFF | TGCAGTCCCGAGGGCGCTTACAATGAGCAGTTCTTC
TRBJ1-3 | TRBV12-3/TRBV12-4 | few | 12 | NA | CASRYGGNTIYF | TGTGCCAGCCGATACGGCGGAAACACCATATATTTT
TRBJ1-5 | TRBV12-3/TRBV12-4 | many | 14 | TRBD1 | CASSPHRGRQPQHF | TGTGCCAGCAGTCCCCACAGGGGAAGACAGCCCCAGCATTTT
TRBJ2-7 | TRBV20-1 | many | 13 | NA | CSARCEEIYEQYF | TGCAGTGCTAGATGTGAGGAGATCTACGAGCAGTACTTC
TRBJ2-6 | TRBV5-5 | few | 19 | NA | CASSLAVAPAADGANVLTF | TGTGCCAGCAGCTTAGCGGTGGCGCCAGCAGCGGACGGGGCCAACGTCCTGACTTTC
TRBJ2-2 | TRBV11-1 | many | 14 | NA | CASSLGAQTGELFF | TGTGCCAGCAGCTTAGGTGCCCAGACCGGGGAGCTGTTTTTT
TRBJ2-7 | TRBV6-1 | NA | 16 | TRBD1 | CASSGTGKESSYEQYF | TGTGCCAGCAGTGGGACAGGGAAGGAGAGCTCCTACGAGCAGTACTTC
TRBJ1-1 | TRBV3-1 | many | 14 | NA | CASSRREMNTEAFF | TGTGCCAGCAGCCGCAGGGAGATGAACACTGAAGCTTTCTTT
TRBJ2-5 | TRBV10-3 | NA | 13 | NA | CAIRQDLGETQYF | TGTGCCATCAGACAGGATTTAGGGGAGACCCAGTACTTC
TRBJ2-1 | TRBV14 | NA | 19 | TRBD2 | CASSHGLAGERVFISEQFF | TGTGCCAGCAGCCATGGACTAGCGGGGGAGAGGGTCTTTATCAGTGAGCAGTTCTTC
TRBJ2-1 | TRBV7-2 | many | 16 | TRBD2 | CASSAPGLAGYNEQFF | TGTGCCAGCAGCGCACCGGGACTAGCGGGGTACAATGAGCAGTTCTTC
TRBJ2-7 | TRBV7-9 | NA | 14 | NA | CASSLEQGLYEQYF | TGTGCCAGCAGCTTAGAACAGGGCCTCTACGAGCAGTACTTC
TRBJ2-1 | TRBV10-1 | NA | 14 | NA | CASSESIWGNEQFF | TGCGCCAGCAGTGAGTCGATCTGGGGAAATGAGCAGTTCTTC
TRBJ2-1 | TRBV20-1 | NA | 13 | TRBD2 | CSARLAGGNEQFF | TGCAGTGCTCGACTAGCGGGAGGGAATGAGCAGTTCTTC
TRBJ2-7 | TRBV5-1 | NA | 15 | NA | CASSLGTAAGYEQYF | TGCGCCAGCAGCTTAGGGACAGCGGCGGGGTACGAGCAGTACTTC
TRBJ2-5 | TRBV12-3/TRBV12-4 | many | 17 | NA | CASSLSFVGRQQETQYF | TGTGCCAGCAGTTTATCATTCGTGGGTCGTCAGCAAGAGACCCAGTACTTC
TRBJ2-3 | TRBV12-3/TRBV12-4 | NA | 16 | TRBD2 | CASQFPGTSDTDTQYF | TGTGCCAGCCAGTTCCCAGGGACTAGCGACACAGATACGCAGTATTTT
TRBJ1-1 | TRBV4-3 | NA | 17 | NA | CASSQAEWEGRNTEAFF | TGCGCCAGCAGCCAAGCTGAGTGGGAGGGGAGGAACACTGAAGCTTTCTTT